This is a list of T cell receptor beta chains from one sample in a study of shared clonotypes between healthy human individuals. Some clones are missing from TCRdb's copy, which holds only in-frame ones; the method was immunoSEQ multiplex PCR. This sample has around 2.3 million clones, with 95% found just once. The sequenced sample consisted of naive CD4+ T cells sorted from blood. Receptors originate from a man between 18 and 29 years old in good health. The CDR3 runs from the conserved cysteine through the conserved F or W. The order of the fields is clone size, V gene, D gene, CDR3 protein. A D gene is named only where the DNA matches it firmly. Rows may omit the clone size; those that give it use once, few, many or a size class.

abundance: NA; v_gene: TRBV19; d_gene: NA; CDR3aa: CASSNRDPSNQPQHF
abundance: NA; v_gene: TRBV18; d_gene: NA; CDR3aa: CASSPNALQLANEQFF
abundance: NA; v_gene: TRBV11-2; d_gene: TRBD1; CDR3aa: CASSHRGVNTEAFF
abundance: NA; v_gene: TRBV20-1; d_gene: NA; CDR3aa: CSARPTNEQFF
abundance: NA; v_gene: TRBV5-1; d_gene: NA; CDR3aa: CASSLVSGGSYEQYF
abundance: NA; v_gene: TRBV7-9; d_gene: NA; CDR3aa: CASSRVDRGSYEQYF
abundance: NA; v_gene: TRBV10-1; d_gene: NA; CDR3aa: CASMERVDAEAFF
abundance: NA; v_gene: TRBV6-5; d_gene: TRBD1; CDR3aa: CASTGTGLYEQYF
abundance: few; v_gene: TRBV2; d_gene: TRBD2; CDR3aa: CASSLTSSYTGELFF
abundance: once; v_gene: TRBV7-2; d_gene: NA; CDR3aa: CASSPVGGVDTEAFF
abundance: NA; v_gene: TRBV4-2; d_gene: NA; CDR3aa: CASSPGPAGELFF
abundance: NA; v_gene: TRBV28; d_gene: NA; CDR3aa: CASSLAASTDTQYF
abundance: NA; v_gene: TRBV27; d_gene: NA; CDR3aa: CASSFVGTYEQYF
abundance: NA; v_gene: TRBV2; d_gene: NA; CDR3aa: CASSEIPATNEKLFF
abundance: NA; v_gene: TRBV4-1; d_gene: TRBD2; CDR3aa: CASSQDLSGSSYNEQFF